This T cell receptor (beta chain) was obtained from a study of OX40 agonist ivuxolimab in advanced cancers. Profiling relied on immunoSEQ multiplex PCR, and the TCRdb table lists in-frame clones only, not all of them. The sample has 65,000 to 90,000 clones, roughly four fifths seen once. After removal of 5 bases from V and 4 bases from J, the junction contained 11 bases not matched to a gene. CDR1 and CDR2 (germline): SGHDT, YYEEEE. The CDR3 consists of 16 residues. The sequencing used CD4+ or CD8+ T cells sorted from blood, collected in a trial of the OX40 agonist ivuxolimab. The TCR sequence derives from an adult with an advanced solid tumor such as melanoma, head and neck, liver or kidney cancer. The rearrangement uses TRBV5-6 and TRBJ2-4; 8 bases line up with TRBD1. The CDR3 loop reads CASRASVGQAKNIQYF. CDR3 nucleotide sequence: TGTGCCAGCAGAGCTTCAGTGGGACAGGCGAAAAACATTCAGTACTTC.